This T cell receptor (beta chain) comes out of a study of T cells in Graves' hyperthyroidism and ophthalmopathy. Amplification of TCR beta CDR3 regions was performed using RNA transcripts as template. HTBI primers were used for first-round RT-PCR of the TCR CDR3. One entry per CDR3 protein results from TCRdb running MiXCR on the multiplex PCR reads. The sample carries around 350,000 distinct CDR3 sequences, approximately 15% recorded once. The CDR3 is 15 residues long. Trimming removed 3 bases from V and 5 bases from J; junction bases left unmatched: 7. Germline V gene data show CDR1 as SEHNR and CDR2 as FQNEAQ (reference sequence). Reasons for excluding patients were uncontrolled infection, other autoimmune disease, pregnancy or lactation. This clonotype was counted at least ten times.

This receptor was taken from a woman under 40 with Graves' ophthalmopathy. The sequenced sample was blood. The J gene is TRBJ2-5, the V gene TRBV7-9; 9 nucleotides agree with TRBD1. In nucleotides, the CDR3 is TGTGCCAGCAGCTTGGGACAGGGCATTAGGGAGACCCAGTACTTC. Translated, it gives CASSLGQGIRETQYF.